This TCR beta chain was recovered during a study of T cells after yellow fever vaccination. A single record per CDR3 protein comes from TCRdb applying MiXCR to the 5' RACE reads. Seen here are some 600,000 distinct CDR3 sequences, about 12% observed once, and the top ten hold under 15%. Trimming cost V 1 base and J 5 bases, with 8 bases left between them. CDR1 is MNHEY, CDR2 SVGAGI, per germline. The CDR3 has 13 residues. The sequence was collected from a man under 40 who received the YFV17D yellow fever vaccine. This chain uses TRBV6-5 with TRBJ1-1; D unclear. The sample consisted of PBMCs, taken on the day of the yellow fever booster vaccination. Written as DNA, the CDR3 is TGTGCCAGCAGTTACTTCCAGGCGACTGAAGCTTTCTTT. As protein: CASSYFQATEAFF.